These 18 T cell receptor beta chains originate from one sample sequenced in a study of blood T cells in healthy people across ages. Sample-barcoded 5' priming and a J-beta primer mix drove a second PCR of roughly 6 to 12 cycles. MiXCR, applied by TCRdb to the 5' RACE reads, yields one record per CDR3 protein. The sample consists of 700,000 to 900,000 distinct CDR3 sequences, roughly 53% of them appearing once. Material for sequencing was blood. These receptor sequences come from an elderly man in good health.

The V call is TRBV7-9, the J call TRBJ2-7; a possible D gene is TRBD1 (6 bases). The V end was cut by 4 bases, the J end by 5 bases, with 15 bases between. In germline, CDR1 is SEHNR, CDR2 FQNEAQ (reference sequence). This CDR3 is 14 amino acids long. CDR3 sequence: CASSWGTKTNEQYF. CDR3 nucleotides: TGTGCCAGCAGCTGGGGGACAAAGACTAACGAGCAGTACTTC.

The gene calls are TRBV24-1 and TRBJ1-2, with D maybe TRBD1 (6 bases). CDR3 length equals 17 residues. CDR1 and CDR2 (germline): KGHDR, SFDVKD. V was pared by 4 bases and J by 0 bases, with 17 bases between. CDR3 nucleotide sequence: TGTGCCACCAGTGACACTAATACAGGGCAAGCTAACTATGGCTACACCTTC. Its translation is CATSDTNTGQANYGYTF.

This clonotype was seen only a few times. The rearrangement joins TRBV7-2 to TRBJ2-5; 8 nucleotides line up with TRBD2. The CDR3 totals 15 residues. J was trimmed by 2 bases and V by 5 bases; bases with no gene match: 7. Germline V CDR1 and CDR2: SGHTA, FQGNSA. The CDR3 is CASSLNSGEQETQYF. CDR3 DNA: TGTGCCAGCAGCCTCAATAGCGGGGAGCAAGAGACCCAGTACTTC.

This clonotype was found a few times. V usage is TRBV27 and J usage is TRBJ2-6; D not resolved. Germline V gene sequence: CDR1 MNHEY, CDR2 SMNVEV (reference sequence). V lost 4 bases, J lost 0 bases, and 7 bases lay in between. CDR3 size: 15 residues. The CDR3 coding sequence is TGTGCCAGCAGTTCATGGAGCTCTGGGGCCAACGTCCTGACTTTC. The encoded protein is CASSSWSSGANVLTF.

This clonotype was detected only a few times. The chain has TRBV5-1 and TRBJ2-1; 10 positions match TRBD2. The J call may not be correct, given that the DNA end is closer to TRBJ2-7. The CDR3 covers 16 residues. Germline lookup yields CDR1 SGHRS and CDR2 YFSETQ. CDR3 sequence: CASSLGLAGHYNEQYF. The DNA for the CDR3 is TGCGCCAGCAGCTTGGGACTAGCGGGCCACTACAATGAGCAGTACTTC.

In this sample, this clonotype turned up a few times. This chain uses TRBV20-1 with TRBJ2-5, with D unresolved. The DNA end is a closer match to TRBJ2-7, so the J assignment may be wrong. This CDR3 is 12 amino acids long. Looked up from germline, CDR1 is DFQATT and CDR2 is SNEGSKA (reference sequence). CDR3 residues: CSARSSLDEQYF. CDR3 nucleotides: TGCAGTGCTAGATCGTCTCTGGACGAGCAGTACTTC.

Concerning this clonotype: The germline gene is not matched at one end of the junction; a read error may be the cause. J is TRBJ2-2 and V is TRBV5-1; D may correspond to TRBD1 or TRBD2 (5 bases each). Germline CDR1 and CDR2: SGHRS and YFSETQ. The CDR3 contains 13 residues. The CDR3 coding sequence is TGCGCCAGCAGAGGGGCGAACACCGGGGAGCCGTTTTTT. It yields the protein CASRGANTGEPFF.

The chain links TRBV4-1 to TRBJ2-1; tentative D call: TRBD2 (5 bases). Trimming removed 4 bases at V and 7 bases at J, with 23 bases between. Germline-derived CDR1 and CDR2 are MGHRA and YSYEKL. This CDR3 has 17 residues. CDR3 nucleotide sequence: TGCGCCAGCAGCCCCCTAAGGGTAGCGCGATTCGGGAATGAGCAGTTCTTC. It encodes CASSPLRVARFGNEQFF.

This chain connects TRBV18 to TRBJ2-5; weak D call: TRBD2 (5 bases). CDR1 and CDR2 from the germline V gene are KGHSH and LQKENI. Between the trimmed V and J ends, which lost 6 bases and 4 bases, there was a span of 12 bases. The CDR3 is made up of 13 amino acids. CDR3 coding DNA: TGTGCCAGCTCGACACTAGAACGAGAGACCCAGTACTTC. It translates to CASSTLERETQYF.

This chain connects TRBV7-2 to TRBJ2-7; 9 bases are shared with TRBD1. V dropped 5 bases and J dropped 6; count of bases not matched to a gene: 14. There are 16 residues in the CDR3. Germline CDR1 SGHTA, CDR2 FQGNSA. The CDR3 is CASSLGGGQGPVEQYF. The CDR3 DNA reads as TGTGCCAGCAGCCTAGGGGGGGGACAGGGACCAGTCGAGCAGTACTTC.

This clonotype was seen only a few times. The CDR3 reads CASSSWTSGRRKETQYF. CDR3 in DNA: TGTGCCAGCAGCTCCTGGACTAGCGGGAGGCGGAAGGAGACCCAGTACTTC. The chain has TRBV7-2 and TRBJ2-5; 14 nucleotides agree with TRBD2. CDR1 and CDR2 (germline): SGHTA, FQGNSA. With V trimmed by 4 bases and J by 5 bases, 9 bases remained unmatched. The CDR3 totals 17 residues. The full variable domain, with the rest looked up from reference TRBV7-2 and TRBJ2-5, is GAGVSQSPSNKVTEKGKDVELRCDPISGHTALYWYRQSLGQGLEFLIYFQGNSAPDKSGLPSDRFSAERTGGSVSTLTIQRTQQEDSAVYLCASSSWTSGRRKETQYFGPGTRLLVL.

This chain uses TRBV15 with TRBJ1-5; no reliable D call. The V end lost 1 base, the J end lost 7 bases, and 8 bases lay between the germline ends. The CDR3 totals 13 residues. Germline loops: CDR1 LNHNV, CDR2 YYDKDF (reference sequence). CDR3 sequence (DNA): TGTGCCACCAGCAGAGGCGACCCGCAGCCCCAGCATTTT. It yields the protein CATSRGDPQPQHF.

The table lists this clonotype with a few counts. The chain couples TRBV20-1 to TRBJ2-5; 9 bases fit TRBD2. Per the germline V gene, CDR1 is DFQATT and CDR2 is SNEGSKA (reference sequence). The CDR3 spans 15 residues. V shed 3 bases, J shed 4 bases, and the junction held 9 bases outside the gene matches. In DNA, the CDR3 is TGCAGTGCTAGGTTTCCTAGCGGGATCAGAGAGACCCAGTACTTC. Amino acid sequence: CSARFPSGIRETQYF.

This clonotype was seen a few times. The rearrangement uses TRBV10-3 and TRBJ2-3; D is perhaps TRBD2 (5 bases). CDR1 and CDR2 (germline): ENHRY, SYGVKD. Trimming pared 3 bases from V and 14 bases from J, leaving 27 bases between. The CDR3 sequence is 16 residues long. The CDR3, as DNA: TGTGCCATCAGTGATTTTGGACTTTCGTCGCACAGATACGCGTATTTT. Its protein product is CAISDFGLSSHRYAYF.

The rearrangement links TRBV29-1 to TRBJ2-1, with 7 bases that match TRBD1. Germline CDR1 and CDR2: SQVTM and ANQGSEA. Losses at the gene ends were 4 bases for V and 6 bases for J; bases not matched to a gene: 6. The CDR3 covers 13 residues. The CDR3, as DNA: TGCAGCGTTGCCCTAGGGACAGCCAATGAGCAGTTCTTC. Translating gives CSVALGTANEQFF.

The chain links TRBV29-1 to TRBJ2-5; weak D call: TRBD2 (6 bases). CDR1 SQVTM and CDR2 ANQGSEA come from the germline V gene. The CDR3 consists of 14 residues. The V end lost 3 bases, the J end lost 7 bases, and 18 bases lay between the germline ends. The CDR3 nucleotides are TGCAGCGTTGAGACGAGTCGGGGAGGTTGGACCCAGTACTTC. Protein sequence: CSVETSRGGWTQYF. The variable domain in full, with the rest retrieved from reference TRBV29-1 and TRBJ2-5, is SAVISQKPSRDICQRGTSLTIQCQVDSQVTMMFWYRQQPGQSLTLIATANQGSEATYESGFVIDKFPISRPNLTFSTLTVSNMSPEDSSIYLCSVETSRGGWTQYFGPGTRLLVL.

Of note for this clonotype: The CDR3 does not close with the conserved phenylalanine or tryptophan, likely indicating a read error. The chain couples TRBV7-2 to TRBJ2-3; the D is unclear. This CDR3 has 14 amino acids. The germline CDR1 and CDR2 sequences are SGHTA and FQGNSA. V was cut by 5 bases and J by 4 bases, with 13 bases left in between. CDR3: CASSPGPPPDTQYY. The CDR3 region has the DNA TGTGCCAGCAGCCCAGGACCGCCCCCAGATACGCAGTATTAT.

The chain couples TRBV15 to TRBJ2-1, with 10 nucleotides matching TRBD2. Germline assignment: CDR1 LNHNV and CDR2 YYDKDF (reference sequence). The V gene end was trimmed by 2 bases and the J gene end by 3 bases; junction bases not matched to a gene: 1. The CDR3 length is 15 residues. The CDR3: CATSRLAGDYNEQFF. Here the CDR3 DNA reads TGTGCCACCAGCAGACTAGCGGGAGACTACAATGAGCAGTTCTTC.